This T cell receptor beta chain was obtained from a study of Ad26.COV2.S vaccination and SARS-CoV-2 variants. The assay was immunoSEQ multiplex PCR, and TCRdb's table has in-frame clones only and misses some. The data contain hundreds of thousands of clones, approximately 88% of them singletons. Noted treatment: around 19 received Ad26.COV2.S at low or high dose, single or two shots; roughly five received placebo; per-sample allocation not given. Sampling happened 63 days after the first vaccine or placebo injection. It was Wuhan-strain SARS-CoV-2 spike that the Ad26 vaccine vector expressed. The CDR3 has 15 residues. Germline CDR1 is SGHRS and CDR2 is YFSETQ. Trimming left V 5 bases short and J 2 bases short, with 13 bases between.

The TCR sequence derives from a person between 18 and 60 years old who received the Ad26.COV2.S COVID-19 vaccine or a placebo. The sequencing used peripheral blood, collected in a trial of Ad26.COV2.S vaccine versus placebo. V usage is TRBV5-1 and J usage is TRBJ2-2, with D maybe TRBD2 (7 bases). The CDR3 sequence: CASRRTGGNTGELFF. The DNA of the CDR3 is TGCGCCAGCAGACGCACGGGGGGCAACACCGGGGAGCTGTTTTTT.